The subject of this entry is one TCR beta chain. In the authors' workflow: Sequenced samples showed a median of 95,638 TCRs each, with counts running from about 20,000 to 690,000. One entry per CDR3 protein, called by TCRdb with MiXCR from the RACE reads. These V and J calls derive from TCRdb rather than the authors' analysis. The data contain under 300,000 distinct CDR3 sequences, roughly 8.9% of them seen just once; the ten biggest clones take up less than 3%. Trimming pared 2 bases from V and 7 bases from J, leaving 22 bases between. Germline CDR1 is SGHRS and CDR2 is YFSETQ. This CDR3 contains 17 residues. The source of the sample is a study of human T cells and chemical hapten exposure. In the study overall: Throughout the approximately 25-week study, diphenylcyclopropenone was applied weekly to the patients' scalps. Patch testing placed 0.01% DPC on the upper back, with readings at 6 days.

Regarding time point: pre-sensitization, week 0. Noted treatment: therapeutic diphenylcyclopropenone sensitization with weekly scalp DPC. Venepuncture was done earlier than the placement of each patch test. Sequencing was performed on whole blood, taken in connection with sensitization to the hapten diphenylcyclopropenone (DPC). The clonotype was recovered from a woman aged 40 to 50 with alopecia areata. Some clones in this sample may be carry-over from other donors' samples. This chain joins TRBV5-1 and TRBJ2-1, with D perhaps matching TRBD1 or TRBD2 (5 bases each). CDR3 residues: CASSLRPRDRERNEQFF. CDR3 nucleotide sequence: TGCGCCAGCAGCTTAAGACCCCGGGACCGGGAAAGGAATGAGCAGTTCTTC.